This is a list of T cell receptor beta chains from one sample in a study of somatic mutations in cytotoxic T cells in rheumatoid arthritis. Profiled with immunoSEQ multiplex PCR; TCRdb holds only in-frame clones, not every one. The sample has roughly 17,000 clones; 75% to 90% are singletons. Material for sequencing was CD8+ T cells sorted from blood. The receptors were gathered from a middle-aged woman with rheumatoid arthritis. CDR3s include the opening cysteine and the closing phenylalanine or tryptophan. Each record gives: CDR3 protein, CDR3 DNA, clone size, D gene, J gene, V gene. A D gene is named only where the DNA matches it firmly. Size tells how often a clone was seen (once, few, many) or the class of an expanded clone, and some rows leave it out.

CDR3aa: CASSDSGSPTDTQYF
CDR3nt: TGTGCCAGCAGTGATTCCGGGTCTCCCACAGATACGCAGTATTTT
abundance: NA
d_gene: NA
j_gene: TRBJ2-3
v_gene: TRBV6-1

CDR3aa: CSATGNTEAFF
CDR3nt: TGCAGTGCGACAGGGAACACTGAAGCTTTCTTT
abundance: NA
d_gene: NA
j_gene: TRBJ1-1
v_gene: TRBV20-1

CDR3aa: CAWSFSREEVGELFF
CDR3nt: TGTGCCTGGAGTTTTTCGCGGGAGGAGGTCGGGGAGCTGTTTTTT
abundance: NA
d_gene: TRBD2
j_gene: TRBJ2-2
v_gene: TRBV30

CDR3aa: CASSSGTLSTEAFF
CDR3nt: TGTGCCAGCAGTTCCGGGACATTGAGCACTGAAGCTTTCTTT
abundance: NA
d_gene: NA
j_gene: TRBJ1-1
v_gene: TRBV28

CDR3aa: CASRTGEGYTF
CDR3nt: TGTGCCAGCAGGACAGGGGAAGGCTACACCTTC
abundance: NA
d_gene: TRBD1
j_gene: TRBJ1-2
v_gene: TRBV6-5

CDR3aa: CASSDPQGANTEAFF
CDR3nt: TGTGCCAGCAGTGACCCACAGGGGGCAAACACTGAAGCTTTCTTT
abundance: NA
d_gene: TRBD1
j_gene: TRBJ1-1
v_gene: TRBV25-1

CDR3aa: CASSLVSMNTEAFF
CDR3nt: TGCGCCAGCAGCTTGGTGTCTATGAACACTGAAGCTTTCTTT
abundance: NA
d_gene: NA
j_gene: TRBJ1-1
v_gene: TRBV5-1

CDR3aa: CASSELGGRESYEQYF
CDR3nt: TGTGCCAGCAGTGAATTGGGGGGTCGAGAGTCCTACGAGCAGTACTTC
abundance: NA
d_gene: NA
j_gene: TRBJ2-7
v_gene: TRBV6-1

CDR3aa: CASSWAQGPHLEQYF
CDR3nt: TGTGCCAGCAGCTGGGCACAGGGGCCTCATTTGGAGCAGTACTTC
abundance: NA
d_gene: TRBD1
j_gene: TRBJ2-7
v_gene: TRBV5-8

CDR3aa: CASSPGQGPYNEQFF
CDR3nt: TGTGCCAGCAGCCCGGGACAGGGACCCTACAATGAGCAGTTCTTC
abundance: NA
d_gene: TRBD1
j_gene: TRBJ2-1
v_gene: TRBV5-6

CDR3aa: CASSNRRCTDTQYF
CDR3nt: TGTGCCAGCAGCAACCGGAGGTGTACAGATACGCAGTATTTT
abundance: NA
d_gene: NA
j_gene: TRBJ2-3
v_gene: TRBV21-1

CDR3aa: CASSASLPLTGVVETQYF
CDR3nt: TGTGCCAGCAGCGCCAGTCTCCCTCTTACGGGGGTTGTAGAGACCCAGTACTTC
abundance: NA
d_gene: NA
j_gene: TRBJ2-5
v_gene: TRBV11-1

CDR3aa: CASRDRGFGDTQYF
CDR3nt: TGTGCCAGCAGGGACAGGGGATTCGGAGATACGCAGTATTTT
abundance: NA
d_gene: TRBD1
j_gene: TRBJ2-3
v_gene: TRBV28

CDR3aa: CATSREQGHSYEQYF
CDR3nt: TGTGCCACCAGCCGTGAACAGGGGCACTCCTACGAGCAGTACTTC
abundance: NA
d_gene: TRBD1
j_gene: TRBJ2-7
v_gene: TRBV15

CDR3aa: CSVVGDSTDTQYF
CDR3nt: TGCAGCGTTGTCGGGGATAGCACAGATACGCAGTATTTT
abundance: few
d_gene: NA
j_gene: TRBJ2-3
v_gene: TRBV29-1

CDR3aa: CASSSRAYTQYF
CDR3nt: TGTGCCAGCAGCTCGCGGGCGTATACGCAGTATTTT
abundance: NA
d_gene: NA
j_gene: TRBJ2-3
v_gene: TRBV7-8

CDR3aa: CASSLEWTGDNEQFF
CDR3nt: TGCGCCAGCAGCTTGGAGTGGACAGGGGACAATGAGCAGTTCTTC
abundance: NA
d_gene: TRBD1
j_gene: TRBJ2-1
v_gene: TRBV5-1

CDR3aa: CASSLGGGRGSYEQYF
CDR3nt: TGTGCCAGCAGTTTAGGGGGGGGGAGAGGGTCCTACGAGCAGTACTTC
abundance: NA
d_gene: TRBD2
j_gene: TRBJ2-7
v_gene: TRBV28

CDR3aa: CASSRTSTDTQYF
CDR3nt: TGTGCCAGCAGTAGGACTAGCACAGATACGCAGTATTTT
abundance: medium-sized
d_gene: NA
j_gene: TRBJ2-3
v_gene: TRBV6-4

CDR3aa: CASSERLAGARDNEQFF
CDR3nt: TGTGCCAGCAGCGAGCGACTAGCGGGGGCCCGCGACAATGAGCAGTTCTTC
abundance: NA
d_gene: TRBD2
j_gene: TRBJ2-1
v_gene: TRBV5-6

CDR3aa: CASEDGSSYEQYF
CDR3nt: TGTGCCAGCGAGGACGGGAGCTCCTACGAGCAGTACTTC
abundance: NA
d_gene: NA
j_gene: TRBJ2-7
v_gene: TRBV6-5

CDR3aa: CASSVEGGDTQYF
CDR3nt: TGCGCCAGCAGTGTCGAGGGTGGGGATACGCAGTATTTT
abundance: NA
d_gene: NA
j_gene: TRBJ2-3
v_gene: TRBV10-1

CDR3aa: CAWSVVAELTDTQYF
CDR3nt: TGTGCCTGGAGTGTTGTAGCGGAACTCACAGATACGCAGTATTTT
abundance: NA
d_gene: NA
j_gene: TRBJ2-3
v_gene: TRBV30

CDR3aa: CAWSVGGDEKLFF
CDR3nt: TGTGCCTGGAGTGTCGGGGGGGATGAAAAACTGTTTTTT
abundance: NA
d_gene: NA
j_gene: TRBJ1-4
v_gene: TRBV30

CDR3aa: CASSSGSAHSPLHF
CDR3nt: TGTGCCAGCAGCTCCGGGTCCGCACATTCACCCCTCCACTTT
abundance: NA
d_gene: NA
j_gene: TRBJ1-6
v_gene: TRBV11-3

CDR3aa: CASSLRLASTDTQYF
CDR3nt: TGTGCCAGCAGCTTAAGACTGGCAAGCACAGATACGCAGTATTTT
abundance: NA
d_gene: NA
j_gene: TRBJ2-3
v_gene: TRBV7-9

CDR3aa: CASSLPISSYNEQFF
CDR3nt: TGTGCCAGCAGCTTACCTATTAGCTCCTACAATGAGCAGTTCTTC
abundance: NA
d_gene: NA
j_gene: TRBJ2-1
v_gene: TRBV13

CDR3aa: CASSLEGTAGYEQYF
CDR3nt: TGCGCCAGCAGCTTGGAAGGGACCGCGGGATACGAGCAGTACTTC
abundance: NA
d_gene: NA
j_gene: TRBJ2-7
v_gene: TRBV5-1

CDR3aa: CSVVGGSSGNTIYF
CDR3nt: TGCAGCGTGGTTGGTGGGAGCTCTGGAAACACCATATATTTT
abundance: few
d_gene: NA
j_gene: TRBJ1-3
v_gene: TRBV29-1

CDR3aa: CASSSSGTPGGTDTQYF
CDR3nt: TGCGCCAGCAGCTCTTCGGGAACTCCGGGGGGCACAGATACGCAGTATTTT
abundance: NA
d_gene: NA
j_gene: TRBJ2-3
v_gene: TRBV5-1

CDR3aa: CASTGSPYEQYF
CDR3nt: TGTGCCAGTACCGGGTCCCCCTACGAGCAGTACTTC
abundance: NA
d_gene: NA
j_gene: TRBJ2-7
v_gene: TRBV19

CDR3aa: CASRFEMNTEAFF
CDR3nt: TGTGCCAGCAGGTTTGAGATGAACACTGAAGCTTTCTTT
abundance: NA
d_gene: NA
j_gene: TRBJ1-1
v_gene: TRBV5-4

CDR3aa: CASSLTGLAVTDEQFF
CDR3nt: TGCGCCAGCAGCTTAACGGGACTAGCGGTAACGGATGAGCAGTTCTTC
abundance: NA
d_gene: TRBD2
j_gene: TRBJ2-1
v_gene: TRBV5-1

CDR3aa: CASHRDSFTDTQYF
CDR3nt: TGTGCCTCACACCGGGACAGCTTCACAGATACGCAGTATTTT
abundance: NA
d_gene: TRBD1
j_gene: TRBJ2-3
v_gene: TRBV28

CDR3aa: CASSYSATDTQYF
CDR3nt: TGTGCCAGCAGTTACTCGGCCACAGATACGCAGTATTTT
abundance: NA
d_gene: NA
j_gene: TRBJ2-3
v_gene: TRBV6-5

CDR3aa: CASLISGQTYGYTF
CDR3nt: TGTGCCAGCCTAATCAGCGGACAGACCTATGGCTACACCTTC
abundance: NA
d_gene: NA
j_gene: TRBJ1-2
v_gene: TRBV7-9

CDR3aa: CASSDSRRAGRESTDTQYF
CDR3nt: TGTGCCAGCAGTGACTCGAGAAGGGCCGGGCGGGAAAGCACAGATACGCAGTATTTT
abundance: NA
d_gene: NA
j_gene: TRBJ2-3
v_gene: TRBV6-4

CDR3aa: CASSVGDRGNYGYTF
CDR3nt: TGTGCCAGCAGCGTAGGAGACAGGGGTAACTATGGCTACACCTTC
abundance: NA
d_gene: TRBD1
j_gene: TRBJ1-2
v_gene: TRBV9

CDR3aa: CASSQILASGRSDEQYF
CDR3nt: TGTGCCAGCAGCCAAATCCTGGCTAGCGGGAGGAGTGACGAGCAGTACTTC
abundance: NA
d_gene: TRBD2
j_gene: TRBJ2-7
v_gene: TRBV7-2

CDR3aa: CASSVGSGGSGANVLTF
CDR3nt: TGTGCCAGCAGCGTAGGATCAGGGGGCTCTGGGGCCAACGTCCTGACTTTC
abundance: NA
d_gene: TRBD1
j_gene: TRBJ2-6
v_gene: TRBV9

CDR3aa: CASSLEGGLTDTQYF
CDR3nt: TGCGCCAGCAGCTTGGAAGGGGGCCTGACAGATACGCAGTATTTT
abundance: few
d_gene: TRBD1
j_gene: TRBJ2-3
v_gene: TRBV5-1

CDR3aa: CASSYSSDGDEQFF
CDR3nt: TGTGCCAGCAGTTACTCGAGCGACGGCGATGAGCAGTTCTTC
abundance: few
d_gene: NA
j_gene: TRBJ2-1
v_gene: TRBV6-6

CDR3aa: CASSEEAGGTDTQYF
CDR3nt: TGTGCCAGCAGTGAAGAAGCGGGGGGTACAGATACGCAGTATTTT
abundance: NA
d_gene: TRBD2
j_gene: TRBJ2-3
v_gene: TRBV6-1

CDR3aa: CASSLAQGAYEQYF
CDR3nt: TGTGCCAGCAGCTTAGCACAGGGGGCCTACGAGCAGTACTTC
abundance: NA
d_gene: TRBD1
j_gene: TRBJ2-7
v_gene: TRBV11-1

CDR3aa: CASSSSDSYNSPLHF
CDR3nt: TGTGCCAGCAGCTCCAGCGACAGCTATAATTCACCCCTCCACTTT
abundance: NA
d_gene: NA
j_gene: TRBJ1-6
v_gene: TRBV11-2

CDR3aa: CASSLGQLWTIYF
CDR3nt: TGTGCCAGCAGCTTAGGACAGTTGTGGACCATATATTTT
abundance: NA
d_gene: NA
j_gene: TRBJ1-3
v_gene: TRBV7-9

CDR3aa: CATAGDFYSNQPQHF
CDR3nt: TGTGCCACCGCGGGGGACTTTTATAGCAATCAGCCCCAGCATTTT
abundance: NA
d_gene: NA
j_gene: TRBJ1-5
v_gene: TRBV7-9

CDR3aa: CASSLPDRANYGYTF
CDR3nt: TGTGCCAGCAGTCTGCCGGACAGAGCTAACTATGGCTACACCTTC
abundance: NA
d_gene: NA
j_gene: TRBJ1-2
v_gene: TRBV2

CDR3aa: CASSPGRDYYTGELFF
CDR3nt: TGTGCCAGCTCTCCCGGCCGGGACTATTACACCGGGGAGCTGTTTTTT
abundance: few
d_gene: TRBD2
j_gene: TRBJ2-2
v_gene: TRBV18

CDR3aa: CASSQAGAGGSEQYF
CDR3nt: TGCGCCAGCAGCCAAGCGGGGGCGGGAGGTAGCGAGCAGTACTTC
abundance: NA
d_gene: TRBD2
j_gene: TRBJ2-7
v_gene: TRBV4-1

CDR3aa: CAWGGVEETQYF
CDR3nt: TGTGCCTGGGGAGGAGTAGAAGAGACCCAGTACTTC
abundance: few
d_gene: NA
j_gene: TRBJ2-5
v_gene: TRBV30

CDR3aa: CASSREGGTNTGELFF
CDR3nt: TGTGCCAGCAGCCGGGAAGGGGGAACGAACACCGGGGAGCTGTTTTTT
abundance: NA
d_gene: NA
j_gene: TRBJ2-2
v_gene: TRBV11-2